These 19 T cell receptor beta chains were sequenced from one sample in a study of blood T cell repertoires in COVID-19. Produced via immunoSEQ multiplex PCR; TCRdb's table is partial and in-frame only. The data hold more than 250,000 clones, with approximately 87% observed a single time. Material for sequencing was peripheral blood. All receptors derive from a human donor in a cohort sampled during active COVID-19.

V gene TRBV24-1 combines with J gene TRBJ2-5; 7 nucleotides agree with TRBD1. V lost 5 bases to trimming and J lost 3 bases; unmatched junction nucleotides: 5. Germline V gene data show CDR1 as KGHDR and CDR2 as SFDVKD. The CDR3 contains 14 residues. The CDR3 loop reads CATSGTTGEETQYF. DNA for the CDR3: TGTGCCACCAGTGGTACAACAGGGGAAGAGACCCAGTACTTC.

The chain is built from TRBV28 and TRBJ2-4, with 7 bases aligning to TRBD1. The CDR3 contains 17 residues. Trimming took 5 bases from V and 1 from J; bases not matched to a gene: 11. Germline lookup yields CDR1 MDHEN and CDR2 SYDVKM. The CDR3 DNA reads TGTGCCAGCAGTCCTCCCAGGGGGATGGGGGCCAAAAACATTCAGTACTTC. Translation gives CASSPPRGMGAKNIQYF.

This clone was seen just once. V and J are TRBV19 and TRBJ1-1, with D hard to call. Germline-derived CDR1 and CDR2 are LNHDA and SQIVND (reference sequence). The V and J ends lost 7 bases and 5 bases respectively, with 17 bases between them. The CDR3 extends over 14 amino acids. The CDR3 nucleotides are TGTGCCAGTACGCTCAGAGGGAGGAGTACTGAAGCTTTCTTT. Encoded protein: CASTLRGRSTEAFF.

The V call is TRBV19, the J call TRBJ1-2, with TRBD1 matching over 10 bases. The CDR3 has 15 amino acids. J gave up 4 bases and V 9 bases, and 11 bases lay outside the gene matches. Per germline, CDR1 LNHDA and CDR2 SQIVND (reference sequence). The CDR3 DNA is TGTGCCAGCAGGAGACAGGGGGCGGGAGGCTATGGCTACACCTTC. Residues: CASRRQGAGGYGYTF.

V and J are TRBV5-4 and TRBJ2-1, with D perhaps matching TRBD2 (6 bases). The CDR3 length is 13 residues. CDR1 and CDR2 from the germline V gene are SGHNT and YYREEE (reference sequence). Trimming cost V 0 bases and J 7 bases, with 8 bases left between them. The CDR3 coding sequence is TGTGCCAGCAGCTTGGTTCGGGGGAATGAGCAGTTCTTC. Its translation: CASSLVRGNEQFF.

The chain recombines TRBV27 with TRBJ2-1; a possible D gene is TRBD1 (6 bases). Germline V CDR1 and CDR2: MNHEY, SMNVEV (reference sequence). V lost 6 bases and J 7 bases, leaving 19 bases between the germline ends. The CDR3 is 15 amino acids. CDR3 coding DNA: TGTGCCAGCAGGCGAACCGGGACAACGGCGAATGAGCAGTTCTTC. It translates to CASRRTGTTANEQFF.

V usage is TRBV3-1 (or the pseudogene TRBV3-2) and J usage is TRBJ1-3; TRBD1 aligns across 9 bases. The V gene end was trimmed by 6 bases and the J gene end by 2 bases; junction bases not matched to a gene: 5. The CDR3 runs to 15 residues. Per germline, CDR1 LGHDT and CDR2 YNNKEL (reference sequence). The chain's CDR3 is CASRGTGLTGNTIYF. The CDR3 DNA reads as TGTGCCAGCAGGGGGACAGGGCTTACTGGAAACACCATATATTTT.

This rearrangement joins TRBV5-1 to TRBJ2-7; D is perhaps TRBD1 (6 bases). This CDR3 contains 12 residues. Germline V lookup: CDR1 SGHRS, CDR2 YFSETQ. Between the trimmed V and J ends, which lost 5 bases and 6 bases, there was a span of 12 bases. As DNA, the CDR3 is TGCGCCAGCAGAATGGCGACAGGCGAGCAGTACTTC. Amino acids: CASRMATGEQYF.

This CDR3 reads CASSLESDQETQYF. CDR3 in DNA: TGTGCCAGCAGCTTGGAGTCCGACCAAGAGACCCAGTACTTC. The chain links TRBV7-9 to TRBJ2-5; no definite D call. The CDR3 consists of 14 residues. Germline CDR1 is SEHNR and CDR2 is FQNEAQ (reference sequence). The V end lost 3 bases, the J end lost 0 bases, and 8 bases lay between the germline ends.

This clone was seen a single time. The rearrangement uses TRBV5-6 and TRBJ1-2; tentative D call: TRBD1 (6 bases). V lost 4 bases to trimming and J lost 4 bases, with 11 bases between them. The CDR3 consists of 13 residues. CDR1 is SGHDT, CDR2 YYEEEE, per germline. The CDR3 nucleotides are TGTGCCAGCAGCCCCCGGACAGTCTATGGCTACACCTTC. It is translated as CASSPRTVYGYTF.

This rearrangement joins TRBV6-5 to TRBJ2-7; maybe TRBD1 (6 bases). The CDR3 totals 13 residues. Looked up from germline, CDR1 is MNHEY and CDR2 is SVGAGI. Trimming shortened V by 4 bases and J by 6 bases, and 13 bases separated the two germline ends. DNA for the CDR3: TGTGCCAGCAGTTCTCACCAGGGGCCCGAGCAGTACTTC. Its translation: CASSSHQGPEQYF.

This clone has a single count. The chain has TRBV29-1 and TRBJ2-6; D is uncertain. The CDR3 runs 13 residues. Trimming stripped 7 bases from V and 1 base from J, with 8 bases between. The germline V gene encodes CDR1 SQVTM and CDR2 ANQGSEA. The CDR3 DNA reads as TGCAGCGCGCAGACTTCTGGGGCCAACGTCCTGACTTTC. Its translation is CSAQTSGANVLTF.

The chain combines TRBV6-5 with TRBJ1-1, with a possible D match to TRBD1 (5 bases). Trimming shortened V by 6 bases and J by 4 bases, and 12 bases separated the two germline ends. The CDR3 runs to 13 residues. The germline V gene encodes CDR1 MNHEY and CDR2 SVGAGI. The CDR3 DNA follows: TGTGCCAGCAGGGGAGGGGTTGGCACTGAAGCTTTCTTT. Translating gives CASRGGVGTEAFF.

By share, this clone counts as medium-sized. The V gene is TRBV6-1, the J gene TRBJ1-6; the D is unclear. Germline V CDR1 and CDR2: MNHNS, SASEGT. This CDR3 region has 20 residues. Trimming took 2 bases from V and 4 from J, leaving 24 bases between them. This CDR3 reads CASSEHKGGSTGFYNSPLHF. CDR3 nucleotide sequence: TGTGCCAGCAGTGAACACAAGGGAGGGAGTACGGGATTTTATAATTCACCCCTCCACTTT.

The chain carries TRBV7-2 and TRBJ2-1; TRBD2 matches 8 bases. V dropped 7 bases and J dropped 0; count of bases not matched to a gene: 5. Germline V lookup: CDR1 SGHTA, CDR2 FQGNSA. CDR3 length: 15 residues. CDR3 DNA: TGTGCCAGCATCCCGGGGGGGTTCTCCTACAATGAGCAGTTCTTC. Protein: CASIPGGFSYNEQFF.

V is TRBV9 and J is TRBJ1-2; TRBD1 aligns across 8 bases. CDR3 length: 14 residues. The ends lost 5 bases at V and 4 bases at J; junction bases unmatched: 7. CDR1 is SGDLS, CDR2 YYNGEE, per germline. The DNA for the CDR3 is TGTGCCAGCAGACTGGCAGGGGGCGCCTATGGCTACACCTTC. Its translation is CASRLAGGAYGYTF.

This clone appeared a single time. The chain has TRBV28 and TRBJ2-5; 7 nucleotides agree with TRBD1. The J segment lost 7 bases and the V segment lost 8 bases, leaving 16 bases of the junction unmatched. Germline values: CDR1 MDHEN, CDR2 SYDVKM. This CDR3 spans 15 amino acids. The CDR3: CASATPRQGGWTQYF. In nucleotides, the CDR3 is TGTGCCAGCGCCACCCCGAGACAGGGTGGTTGGACCCAGTACTTC.

V usage is TRBV27 and J usage is TRBJ1-2, with D tentatively TRBD1 (6 bases). V dropped 4 bases and J dropped 3 bases, with 15 bases sitting between them. Germline CDR1 reads MNHEY; CDR2 reads SMNVEV (reference sequence). The CDR3 is 15 amino acids. Here the CDR3 reads CASSSKPQGHYGYTF. The CDR3 region has the DNA TGTGCCAGCAGTTCTAAGCCCCAGGGGCACTATGGCTACACCTTC.

The V and J genes are TRBV18 and TRBJ2-2; the match to TRBD1 covers 8 bases. V dropped 1 base and J dropped 4; count of bases not matched to a gene: 5. This CDR3 region has 16 residues. Germline assignment: CDR1 KGHSH and CDR2 LQKENI. This chain's CDR3 is CASSPQAGGVTGELFF. The CDR3 DNA reads TGTGCCAGCTCACCACAGGCAGGGGGCGTCACCGGGGAGCTGTTTTTT.